A single sample is the source of the 23 T cell receptor beta chains below, sequenced in a study of blood T cells in healthy people across ages. A second PCR of roughly 7 to 11 cycles used a sample-barcoded 5' primer and a J-beta primer mix. TCRdb re-analysed the 5' RACE reads in MiXCR, keeping a single row per CDR3 protein. The profile shows 550,000 to 650,000 distinct CDR3 sequences, 25% to 30% of them singletons. The sequenced material came from blood. These TCRs come from a woman over 75 in good health.

The chain couples TRBV10-3 to TRBJ2-7; no clear D gene. The CDR3 is 13 residues long. The V end was cut by 10 bases, the J end by 6 bases, with 19 bases between. Germline values: CDR1 ENHRY, CDR2 SYGVKD. CDR3 sequence: CASQDPVPPEQYF. The CDR3 DNA is TGTGCCAGCCAGGACCCCGTCCCCCCCGAGCAGTACTTC.

A remark on this clonotype: A much larger clone differs from this one at a single base, so this may be a read error. This chain connects TRBV7-3 to TRBJ2-5; 8 bases align to TRBD2. V was pared by 6 bases and J by 5 bases, with 5 bases of the junction left unmatched. CDR3 length equals 13 residues. Germline V gene data show CDR1 as SGHTA and CDR2 as FQGTGA. CDR3 sequence: CASRIAGRETQYF. CDR3 coding DNA: TGTGCCAGCAGGATAGCGGGGAGGGAGACCCAGTACTTC.

The chain employs TRBV11-2 and TRBJ2-1; 10 nucleotides align to TRBD2. The V gene's germline CDR1 is SGHAT and CDR2 FQNNGV. The CDR3 loop spans 17 amino acids. The V segment lost 5 bases and the J segment 6 bases; nucleotides outside the gene matches: 13. As DNA, the CDR3 is TGTGCCAGCAGCACCCTACCGGGACTAGCGATGCGCAATGAGCAGTTCTTC. It is translated as CASSTLPGLAMRNEQFF.

This clonotype occurred a few times. Relative to the germline gene, one junction end is altered; a read error may explain this. The chain couples TRBV3-1 to TRBJ1-6; D perhaps matches TRBD1 (6 bases). CDR1 is LGHDT and CDR2 is YNNKEL in the germline V gene (reference sequence). There are 16 residues in the CDR3. The CDR3 DNA sequence: TGTGCCAGCAGCCGTAACGGGGGCTCCTATAATTCACCCCCCCACTTT. Translating it yields CASSRNGGSYNSPPHF.

This clonotype has ten or more counts. This chain links TRBV2 with TRBJ2-7; maybe TRBD1 (5 bases). There are 15 residues in the CDR3. Trimming left V 2 bases short and J 0 bases short, with 11 bases between. The germline gives CDR1 SNHLY, CDR2 FYNNEI. The CDR3 coding sequence is TGTGCCAGCAGTGAAAATCCGCAGGGCTCCTACGAGCAGTACTTC. It codes for CASSENPQGSYEQYF.

This clonotype has just a few counts. The chain couples TRBV12-3 or TRBV12-4 to TRBJ1-6; tentative D call: TRBD1 (5 bases). The length of the CDR3 is 14 residues. V lost 6 bases to trimming and J lost 4 bases, with 10 bases between them. The CDR3 is CASRPGQYNSPLHF. The CDR3 region has the DNA TGTGCCAGCAGGCCCGGACAATATAATTCACCCCTCCACTTT.

The chain recombines TRBV5-1 with TRBJ2-3; D remains ambiguous. V was trimmed by 1 base and J by 3 bases, leaving 9 bases between them. CDR1 is SGHRS and CDR2 is YFSETQ in the germline V gene. This CDR3 is built from 14 residues. DNA for the CDR3: TGCGCCAGCAGCTTGAATGGGTATACAGATACGCAGTATTTT. This translates into CASSLNGYTDTQYF.

This clonotype was seen at least ten times. The chain carries TRBV20-1 and TRBJ2-4, with 7 bases that match TRBD2. This CDR3 contains 14 residues. Germline V gives CDR1 DFQATT, CDR2 SNEGSKA (reference sequence). The V and J ends lost 0 bases and 4 bases, in that order; junction bases with no gene match: 3. The CDR3, as DNA: TGCAGTGCTAGAGACGGGGAGGGGAAAAACATTCAGTACTTC. Its protein is CSARDGEGKNIQYF.

This clonotype was detected many times. The chain joins TRBV28 to TRBJ2-3, with D perhaps TRBD1 or TRBD2 (5 bases each). The CDR3 has 16 amino acids. In germline, CDR1 is MDHEN, CDR2 SYDVKM. V was shortened by 3 bases and J by 2 bases, with 15 bases between the two germline ends. CDR3 sequence (DNA): TGTGCCAGCAGTTTTTCGACGGGGCCCTCCACAGATACGCAGTATTTT. The encoded protein is CASSFSTGPSTDTQYF.

This clonotype was recorded many times. V gene TRBV7-2 combines with J gene TRBJ2-7; D gene uncertain. Germline V gene sequence: CDR1 SGHTA, CDR2 FQGNSA. The V and J ends lost 5 bases and 5 bases respectively, with 10 bases between them. The CDR3 has 12 residues. The DNA of the CDR3 is TGTGCCAGCAGCGCAAATCGGGACGAGCAGTACTTC. It codes for CASSANRDEQYF.

This clonotype was seen a handful of times. This clone may be a read error of a much larger clone one base away. The chain links TRBV28 to TRBJ2-4; D is perhaps TRBD2 (5 bases). CDR1 is MDHEN and CDR2 is SYDVKM in the germline V gene. This CDR3 is built from 16 residues. This chain's CDR3 is CAGSLVGLVAKNIQYF. The CDR3 DNA reads TGTGCCGGCAGTTTAGTCGGACTCGTAGCCAAAAACATTCAGTACTTC.

This clonotype has a count of ten or more. The V call is TRBV19, the J call TRBJ2-7; possibly TRBD2 for D (5 bases). From germline, CDR1 is LNHDA and CDR2 SQIVND (reference sequence). There are 14 residues in the CDR3. The ends were cut back, 7 bases at V and 2 bases at J, with 15 bases in the middle. CDR3 protein: CASKNGNSPYEQYF. The CDR3 bases are TGTGCCAGTAAGAACGGGAACTCCCCCTACGAGCAGTACTTC.

This clonotype came up many times. The chain has TRBV6-2 or TRBV6-3 and TRBJ2-5, with a tentative D call TRBD2 (5 bases). V lost 6 bases and J lost 7, with 9 bases in between. Germline assignment: CDR1 MNHEY and CDR2 SVGEGT. This CDR3 spans 11 amino acids. This chain's CDR3 is CASSSGLTQYF. The CDR3 nucleotides are TGTGCCAGCAGCTCGGGGTTGACCCAGTACTTC.

On this clonotype itself: This sequence may be a read error, since a much larger clone differs from it by one base. The chain uses TRBV20-1 and TRBJ2-2; D remains ambiguous. CDR3 size: 14 residues. The germline V gene has CDR1 DFQATT and CDR2 SNEGSKA (reference sequence). DNA for the CDR3: TGCAGTGCTCAGCCACATATGAACACCCGGGAGCTGTTTTTT. Its protein product is CSAQPHMNTRELFF.

The chain employs TRBV5-1 and TRBJ2-3, with 9 bases that match TRBD2. Unmatched junction bases numbered 8, after V lost 7 bases and J lost 2 bases. The CDR3 extends over 15 amino acids. Germline CDR1 is SGHRS and CDR2 is YFSETQ. As DNA, the CDR3 is TGCGCCAGCTTGCCTTTAGCGGGGGTCACAGATACGCAGTATTTT. As protein: CASLPLAGVTDTQYF.

The rearrangement links TRBV7-2 to TRBJ2-7; D ambiguous. From germline, CDR1 is SGHTA and CDR2 FQGNSA. This CDR3 is 14 amino acids long. Trimming stripped 4 bases from V and 2 bases from J, with 12 bases between. Written as DNA, the CDR3 is TGTGCCAGCAGCTCCGATTACGAAGCCTACGAGCAGTACTTC. This translates into CASSSDYEAYEQYF.

This clonotype was observed at least ten times. The chain combines TRBV7-2 with TRBJ2-4; 9 nucleotides agree with TRBD2. The trim removed 1 base at V and 11 bases at J, leaving 9 bases unmatched. Germline V gene lookup returns CDR1 SGHTA and CDR2 FQGNSA. The CDR3 length is 15 residues. The CDR3 nucleotides are TGTGCCAGCAGCTTAGGAGGCGGGGGGGGTTTGGTTCAGTACTTC. The encoded protein is CASSLGGGGGLVQYF.

This clonotype showed up many times. The chain employs TRBV5-1 and TRBJ2-1; D is ambiguous. Deletions cut 7 bases from V and 3 bases from J, with 11 bases between. The CDR3 length is 13 residues. Germline V gives CDR1 SGHRS, CDR2 YFSETQ. The CDR3 reads CASATPDYNEQFF. DNA of the CDR3: TGCGCCAGCGCGACCCCTGACTACAATGAGCAGTTCTTC.

Notes on this clonotype: A much more abundant neighbour one base away suggests this may be a read error. The V call is TRBV11-2, the J call TRBJ2-3; either TRBD1 or TRBD2 may fit D (5 bases each). This CDR3 spans 15 amino acids. Germline lookup yields CDR1 SGHAT and CDR2 FQNNGV. DNA of the CDR3: TGTGCCAGCGGCTTACGGGACCAATTCACAGATACGCAGTATTTT. Translating gives CASGLRDQFTDTQYF.

The chain couples TRBV9 to TRBJ1-5, with D possibly being TRBD1 (5 bases). Trimming stripped 0 bases from V and 4 bases from J, with 11 bases between. Germline V gene data show CDR1 as SGDLS and CDR2 as YYNGEE. The CDR3 runs 15 residues. CDR3 in amino acids: CASSVAVGVNQPQHF. The CDR3 DNA follows: TGTGCCAGCAGCGTAGCCGTGGGGGTAAATCAGCCCCAGCATTTT.

The chain employs TRBV28 and TRBJ1-1; 8 bases map to TRBD1. In germline, CDR1 is MDHEN, CDR2 SYDVKM. V lost 0 bases, J lost 1 base, and 10 bases stayed unmatched. This CDR3 has 18 residues. CDR3 residues: CASSLWDPRTGKNTEAFF. The CDR3 DNA reads TGTGCCAGCAGTTTATGGGATCCCCGGACAGGGAAGAACACTGAAGCTTTCTTT.

The genes are TRBV20-1 and TRBJ2-5; perhaps D is TRBD1 or TRBD2 (6 bases each). Germline V gene lookup returns CDR1 DFQATT and CDR2 SNEGSKA (reference sequence). V lost 2 bases and J 1 base, leaving 14 bases between the germline ends. This CDR3 has 15 amino acids. DNA for the CDR3: TGCAGTGCTAGAATCTCCGGGGGCCTCCAAGAGACCCAGTACTTC. Its protein is CSARISGGLQETQYF.

In this sample, this clonotype turned up a few times. Possible read error: a much larger clone is one base away. The rearrangement uses TRBV4-2 and TRBJ2-1; 7 positions agree with TRBD2. CDR1 LGHNA and CDR2 YNFKEQ come from the germline V gene. The J segment lost 9 bases and the V segment lost 0 bases, leaving 11 bases of the junction unmatched. This CDR3 comprises 16 residues. The DNA for the CDR3 is TGTGCCAGCAGCCAAGATCCGAGGACTGGGGGGGGTGAGCAGTTCTTC. Amino acid sequence: CASSQDPRTGGGEQFF.